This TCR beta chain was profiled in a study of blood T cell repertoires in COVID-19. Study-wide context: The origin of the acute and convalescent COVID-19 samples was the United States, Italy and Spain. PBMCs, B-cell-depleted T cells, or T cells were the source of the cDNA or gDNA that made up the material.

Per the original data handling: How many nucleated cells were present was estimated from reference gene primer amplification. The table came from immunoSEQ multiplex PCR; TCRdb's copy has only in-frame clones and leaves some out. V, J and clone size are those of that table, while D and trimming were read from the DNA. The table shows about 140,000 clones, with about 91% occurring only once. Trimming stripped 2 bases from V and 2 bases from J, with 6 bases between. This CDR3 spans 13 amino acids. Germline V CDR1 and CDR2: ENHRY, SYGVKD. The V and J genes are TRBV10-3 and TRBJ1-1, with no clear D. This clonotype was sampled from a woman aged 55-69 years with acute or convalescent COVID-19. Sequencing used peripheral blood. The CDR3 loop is CAISEQENTEAFF. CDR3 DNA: TGTGCCATCAGTGAGCAGGAAAACACTGAAGCTTTCTTT.